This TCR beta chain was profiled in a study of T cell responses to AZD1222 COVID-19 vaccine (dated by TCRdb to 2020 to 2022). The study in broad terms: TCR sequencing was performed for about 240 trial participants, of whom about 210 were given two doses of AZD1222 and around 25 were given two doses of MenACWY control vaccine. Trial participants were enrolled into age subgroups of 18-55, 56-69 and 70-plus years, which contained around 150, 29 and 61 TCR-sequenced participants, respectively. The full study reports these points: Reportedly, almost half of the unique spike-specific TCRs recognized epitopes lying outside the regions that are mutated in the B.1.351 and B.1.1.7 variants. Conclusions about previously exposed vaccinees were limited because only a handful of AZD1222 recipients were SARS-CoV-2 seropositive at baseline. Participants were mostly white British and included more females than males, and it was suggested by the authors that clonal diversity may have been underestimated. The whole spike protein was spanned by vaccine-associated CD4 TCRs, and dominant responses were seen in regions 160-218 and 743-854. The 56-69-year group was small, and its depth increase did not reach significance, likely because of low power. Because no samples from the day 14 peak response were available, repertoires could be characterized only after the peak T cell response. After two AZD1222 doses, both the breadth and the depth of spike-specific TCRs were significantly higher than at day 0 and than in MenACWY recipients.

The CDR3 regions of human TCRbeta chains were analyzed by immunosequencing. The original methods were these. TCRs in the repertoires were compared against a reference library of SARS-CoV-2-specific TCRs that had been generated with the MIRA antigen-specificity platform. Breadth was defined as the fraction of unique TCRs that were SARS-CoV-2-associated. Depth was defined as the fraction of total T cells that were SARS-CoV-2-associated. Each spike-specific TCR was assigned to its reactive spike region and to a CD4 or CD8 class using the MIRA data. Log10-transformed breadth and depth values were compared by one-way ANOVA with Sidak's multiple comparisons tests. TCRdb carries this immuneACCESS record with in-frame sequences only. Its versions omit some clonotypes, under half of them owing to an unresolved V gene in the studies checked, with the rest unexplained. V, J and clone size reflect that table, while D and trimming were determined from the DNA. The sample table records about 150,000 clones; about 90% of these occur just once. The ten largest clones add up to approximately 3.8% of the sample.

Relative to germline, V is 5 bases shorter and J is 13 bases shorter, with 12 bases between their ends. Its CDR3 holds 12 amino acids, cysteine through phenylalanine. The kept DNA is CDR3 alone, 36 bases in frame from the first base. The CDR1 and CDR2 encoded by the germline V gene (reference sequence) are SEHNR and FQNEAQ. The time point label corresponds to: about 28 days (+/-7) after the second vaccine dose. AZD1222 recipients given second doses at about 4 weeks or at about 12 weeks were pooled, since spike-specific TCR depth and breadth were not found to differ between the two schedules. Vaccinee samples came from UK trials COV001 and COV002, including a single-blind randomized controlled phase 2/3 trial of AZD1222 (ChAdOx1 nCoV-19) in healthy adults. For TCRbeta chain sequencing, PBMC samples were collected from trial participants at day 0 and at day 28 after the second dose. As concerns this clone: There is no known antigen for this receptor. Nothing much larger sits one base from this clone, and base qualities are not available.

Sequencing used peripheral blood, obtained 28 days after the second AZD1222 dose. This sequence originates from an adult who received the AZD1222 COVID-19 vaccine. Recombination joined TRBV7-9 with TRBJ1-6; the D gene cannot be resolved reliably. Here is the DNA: TGTGCCAGCAGCCTGAGCAGTCCCCCCCTCCACTTT. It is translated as CASSLSSPPLHF. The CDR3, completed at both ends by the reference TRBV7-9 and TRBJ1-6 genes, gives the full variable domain DTGVSQNPRHKITKRGQNVTFRCDPISEHNRLYWYRQTLGQGPEFLTYFQNEAQLEKSRLLSDRFSAERPKGSFSTLEIQRTEQGDSAMYLCASSLSSPPLHFGNGTRLTVT.